This is a list of T cell receptor beta chains from one sample in a study of response to subunit inactivated influenza vaccine. TCRdb used MiXCR to reprocess the RT-PCR reads, holding one entry per CDR3 protein. Counted here are about 780,000 distinct CDR3 sequences, around a sixth occurring once; the ten biggest clones make up 9.5% to 13%. This material consisted of PBMCs from blood, taken around 5 days after vaccination. The receptors derive from a man aged 50 or older who received an inactivated influenza vaccine. Both conserved end residues are part of each CDR3. Fields, in order: J gene, V gene, D gene, clone size, CDR3 DNA, CDR3 protein. The D gene is left open where the match is weak. Some rows have no size entry. The others give once, few or many, or a class for an expanded clone.

TRBJ2-1,TRBV24-1,.,.,TGTGCCACCAGTGATACAGGCTACAATGAGCAGTTCTTC,CATSDTGYNEQFF
TRBJ1-5,TRBV7-9,.,many,TGTGCCAGCAGCTTACCGGGGAATCAGCCCCAGCATTTT,CASSLPGNQPQHF
TRBJ2-3,TRBV7-2,TRBD1,few,TGTGCCAGCAGCTTAACAGGGGGTGTCCCCACAGATACGCAGTATTTT,CASSLTGGVPTDTQYF
TRBJ2-5,TRBV7-9,.,.,TGTGCCAGCAGCTTAAGTCCTAGCGTCGAGACCCAGTACTTC,CASSLSPSVETQYF
TRBJ1-2,TRBV12-3/TRBV12-4,.,many,TGTGCCAGCAGTTTAATGCGGGCAACATATGGCTACACCTTC,CASSLMRATYGYTF
TRBJ1-2,TRBV5-5,.,few,TGTGCCAGCAGCTTGGAAGCCTCGACAGCCCCCACCTATGGCTACACCTTC,CASSLEASTAPTYGYTF
TRBJ2-7,TRBV7-9,.,.,TGTGCCAGCAGCTTATTACCGGGTCCCTACGAGCAGTACTTC,CASSLLPGPYEQYF
TRBJ1-2,TRBV10-1,.,.,TGCGCCAGCAGTGACGGCAGAAACTATGGCTACACCTTC,CASSDGRNYGYTF
TRBJ2-1,TRBV4-3,.,few,TGCGCCAGCAGCCAAGGTTTTACGTGGGAATCCAATGAGCAGTTCTTC,CASSQGFTWESNEQFF
TRBJ2-7,TRBV11-2,TRBD1,.,TGTGCCAGCAGCTTAGGAGGGGCAGGGGGTTGGTACGAGCAGTACTTC,CASSLGGAGGWYEQYF
TRBJ1-2,TRBV10-3,.,.,TGTGCCATCAGTGAGTCGGGAGGGGTCGCCTCTAACTATGGCTACACCTTC,CAISESGGVASNYGYTF
TRBJ2-3,TRBV11-1,TRBD2,few,TGTGCCAGCAGCTTAGGGCTACGGCGGGGGTACACAGATACGCAGTATTTT,CASSLGLRRGYTDTQYF
TRBJ2-2,TRBV4-1,.,.,TGCGCCAGCAGCCAGCGGGGGCCCTACACCGGGGAGCTGTTTTTT,CASSQRGPYTGELFF
TRBJ2-7,TRBV28,.,.,TGTGCCAGCAGTCCCACGTGGGGAGTGCAGCCCCTGTACTTC,CASSPTWGVQPLYF
TRBJ2-7,TRBV7-8,TRBD1,.,TGTGCCAGCAGCGTGACCGGGACAGGGGGGTACGAGCAGTACTTC,CASSVTGTGGYEQYF
TRBJ1-4,TRBV6-6,TRBD1,.,TGTGCCAGCAATACAGGGGGTAATGAAAAACTGTTTTTT,CASNTGGNEKLFF
TRBJ2-1,TRBV20-1,TRBD1,.,TGCAGTGCTCAGGGACAGGGGAGGAAGGGTGAGCAGTTCTTC,CSAQGQGRKGEQFF
TRBJ1-1,TRBV9,TRBD1,few,TGTGCCAGCAGCAAATCAACAGGGGAGGACACTGAAGCTTTCTTT,CASSKSTGEDTEAFF
TRBJ2-3,TRBV11-2,TRBD2,many,TGTGCCAGCAGCTTAGAGGGTCTAGCGGGGGCCGTTTTTGATACGCAGTATTTT,CASSLEGLAGAVFDTQYF
TRBJ2-1,TRBV3-1,TRBD1,few,TGTGCCAGCAGCCGCGGCAGGGGGCTTCACTACAATGAGCAGTTCTTC,CASSRGRGLHYNEQFF
TRBJ2-3,TRBV30,.,.,TGTGCCTGGAGCAGCTGGTTGGATACGCAGTATTTT,CAWSSWLDTQYF
TRBJ2-5,TRBV5-1,TRBD2,many,TGCGCCAGCACAAGACCGGGACTAGCGGGGGATTCGGAGACCCAGTACTTC,CASTRPGLAGDSETQYF
TRBJ2-1,TRBV15,.,.,TGTGCCACCAGCAGTGCTGGTATCGCCTACAATGAGCAGTTCTTC,CATSSAGIAYNEQFF
TRBJ2-3,TRBV4-2,.,.,TGTGCCAGCAGCCATTCTTCAGGGACAGATACGCAGTATTTT,CASSHSSGTDTQYF
TRBJ2-5,TRBV7-3,.,few,TGTGCCAGCAGCTTTGGGAACAGAGCCGGTCAAGAGACCCAGTACTTC,CASSFGNRAGQETQYF
TRBJ1-2,TRBV6-5,TRBD1,.,TGTGCCAGCAGTTCAGCCTCCGGACAGGGGACCTTTTCGGGTGGCTACACCTTC,CASSSASGQGTFSGGYTF
TRBJ2-1,TRBV12-3/TRBV12-4,.,many,TGTGCCAGCAGCCAACTAGCTGGTAACAATGAGCAGTTCTTC,CASSQLAGNNEQFF
TRBJ2-1,TRBV29-1,TRBD2,.,TGCAGCGTTGATACTAGCGGGAGCTCCTACAATGAGCAGTTCTTC,CSVDTSGSSYNEQFF
TRBJ2-5,TRBV29-1,.,many,TGCAGCGGCGGACAGTTTGAGGCCCAGTACTTC,CSGGQFEAQYF
TRBJ1-2,TRBV7-9,TRBD1,.,TGTGCCAGCAGTGCCGACAGGGGTCGGGGCTACACCTTC,CASSADRGRGYTF
TRBJ1-2,TRBV5-1,.,.,TGCGCCAGCAGCTTGGCCACCCAGTCTTTTGGACAGCATGGCTACACCTTC,CASSLATQSFGQHGYTF
TRBJ2-2,TRBV2,TRBD1,.,TGTGCCAGCACTTCAGGGGGTCTCGGGGAGCTGTTTTTT,CASTSGGLGELFF
TRBJ2-1,TRBV9,TRBD2,many,TGTGCCAGCAGCGTACTACCTGGCGGGGGTACCTACAATGAGCAGTTCTTC,CASSVLPGGGTYNEQFF
TRBJ2-7,TRBV28,.,.,TGTGCCAGCAGTCTCCCCCCTAGCTCCTACGAGCAGTACTTC,CASSLPPSSYEQYF
TRBJ1-1,TRBV11-1,.,few,TGTGCCAGCAGCTTAACCGTTGGGCCCAGACAGACGCCCAGTCTTGAAGCTTTCTTT,CASSLTVGPRQTPSLEAFF
TRBJ1-1,TRBV20-1,.,few,TGCAGTGCTAGATACAATGAAGCTTTCTTT,CSARYNEAFF
TRBJ2-3,TRBV7-9,.,few,TGTGCCAGCAGCATTTCCGGGACAAATACGCAGTATTTT,CASSISGTNTQYF
TRBJ1-1,TRBV5-5,.,.,TGTGCCAGCAGCCCAGGGACAAGCCTAAACACTGAAGCTTTCTTT,CASSPGTSLNTEAFF
TRBJ2-1,TRBV28,TRBD1,few,TGTGCCAGCAGTTTATTTTCGGCGGACAGGATGGACAATGAGCAGTTCTTC,CASSLFSADRMDNEQFF
TRBJ2-7,TRBV12-3/TRBV12-4,TRBD2,.,TGTGCCAGCAGTTTAGTTAGCGGGAGACCCTACGAGCAGTACTTC,CASSLVSGRPYEQYF
TRBJ2-7,TRBV30,.,.,TGTGCCTGGAGCCGGCCCCTATTCGACGAGCAGTACTTC,CAWSRPLFDEQYF
TRBJ2-7,TRBV28,.,few,TGTGCCAGCAGTCTCCTGGGACCCTCCTCCTACGAGCAGTACTTC,CASSLLGPSSYEQYF
TRBJ2-5,TRBV6-1,.,.,TGTGCCAGCAGAGCCACAGGGTTGGAGACCCAGTACTTC,CASRATGLETQYF
TRBJ2-2,TRBV7-2,.,.,TGTGCCAGCAGCTTATCCGTAGTACTCGTCGCCGGGGAGCTGTTTTTT,CASSLSVVLVAGELFF
TRBJ2-5,TRBV6-1,.,.,TGTGCCAGCAGCCCCGGCCTGACCAGAGAGACCCAGTACTTC,CASSPGLTRETQYF
TRBJ2-7,TRBV5-5,.,few,TGTGCCAGCAGCTTGGTTGCAGCAACCTACGAGCAGTACTTC,CASSLVAATYEQYF
TRBJ1-1,TRBV5-1,TRBD1,few,TGCGCCAGCAGAGACCTCAGGGGGCGGTTAACTGAAGCTTTCTTT,CASRDLRGRLTEAFF
TRBJ2-3,TRBV19,.,.,TGTGCCAGTAGTATCGGCCAGCCCACAGATACGCAGTATTTT,CASSIGQPTDTQYF
TRBJ2-7,TRBV28,.,.,TGTGCCAGCAGTTTAGCGATTAGGCGCTACTACGAGCAGTACTTC,CASSLAIRRYYEQYF